This T cell receptor beta chain is drawn from a study of blood T cells in healthy people across ages. About the study: Per two T cells, template switching captured roughly one barcoded beta molecule.

Caucasian individuals from Russia who were healthy and aged roughly 6 to 95 acted as donors. The CDR3 covers 15 residues. The V gene lost 4 bases and the J gene lost 0 bases, with 10 bases spanning the gap. Per germline, CDR1 LNHDA and CDR2 SQIVND (reference sequence). The second PCR ran roughly 7 to 11 cycles with a sample-barcoded 5' primer and J-beta primers. With 12 random nucleotides, a template-switch adaptor tagged each individual cDNA molecule. Each of the samples gave a minimum of 3 million paired-end reads that contained CDR3. TCRdb re-analysed the 5' RACE reads in MiXCR, keeping a single row per CDR3 protein. The table lists roughly 680,000 distinct CDR3 sequences, roughly 20% of them singletons.

The chain recombines TRBV19 with TRBJ2-1, with D hard to call. The sample comprised blood. This receptor was identified in a man between 65 and 85 years old in good health. CDR3: CASSSKVNSYNEQFF. For the CDR3, the DNA is TGTGCCAGTAGTAGCAAGGTCAACTCCTACAATGAGCAGTTCTTC.